This T cell receptor beta chain was captured in a study of cytomegalovirus exposure and HLA in healthy donors. Study details: There were under 130 million unique TCR beta sequences, drawn from approximately 180 million T cells, in an earlier analysis. Regarding the study as a whole: For most TCR beta V segments, an earlier analysis put the productive rate at about 87% or about 30% of the time.

Amplification used 60 Vbeta primers and 13 Jbeta primers. As handled by the study authors: Later analysis identified around 85 million unique TCR beta chains, approximately 11 million shared. Sequenced by immunoSEQ multiplex PCR; TCRdb stores in-frame clones only, minus some. V and J calls and clone size are copied from that table; D and trimming were computed from the DNA. The sample carries 210,000 or so clones, roughly 78% recorded once. Concerning this clone itself: No antigen is known for it.

Germline CDR1 and CDR2: SGHNT and YENEEA. With 0 bases clipped from V and 3 bases from J, the junction kept 6 bases outside the gene matches. There are 16 residues in the CDR3. The material sequenced was PBMCs. The J gene is TRBJ2-5, the V gene TRBV11-3; 8 nucleotides align to TRBD2. The sequence was obtained from a boy aged 5-17 years in good health and CMV-seronegative. CDR3 DNA sequence: TGTGCCAGCAGCTTAGATCCAGCGGGGGTGGAAGAGACCCAGTACTTC. Translating gives CASSLDPAGVEETQYF.